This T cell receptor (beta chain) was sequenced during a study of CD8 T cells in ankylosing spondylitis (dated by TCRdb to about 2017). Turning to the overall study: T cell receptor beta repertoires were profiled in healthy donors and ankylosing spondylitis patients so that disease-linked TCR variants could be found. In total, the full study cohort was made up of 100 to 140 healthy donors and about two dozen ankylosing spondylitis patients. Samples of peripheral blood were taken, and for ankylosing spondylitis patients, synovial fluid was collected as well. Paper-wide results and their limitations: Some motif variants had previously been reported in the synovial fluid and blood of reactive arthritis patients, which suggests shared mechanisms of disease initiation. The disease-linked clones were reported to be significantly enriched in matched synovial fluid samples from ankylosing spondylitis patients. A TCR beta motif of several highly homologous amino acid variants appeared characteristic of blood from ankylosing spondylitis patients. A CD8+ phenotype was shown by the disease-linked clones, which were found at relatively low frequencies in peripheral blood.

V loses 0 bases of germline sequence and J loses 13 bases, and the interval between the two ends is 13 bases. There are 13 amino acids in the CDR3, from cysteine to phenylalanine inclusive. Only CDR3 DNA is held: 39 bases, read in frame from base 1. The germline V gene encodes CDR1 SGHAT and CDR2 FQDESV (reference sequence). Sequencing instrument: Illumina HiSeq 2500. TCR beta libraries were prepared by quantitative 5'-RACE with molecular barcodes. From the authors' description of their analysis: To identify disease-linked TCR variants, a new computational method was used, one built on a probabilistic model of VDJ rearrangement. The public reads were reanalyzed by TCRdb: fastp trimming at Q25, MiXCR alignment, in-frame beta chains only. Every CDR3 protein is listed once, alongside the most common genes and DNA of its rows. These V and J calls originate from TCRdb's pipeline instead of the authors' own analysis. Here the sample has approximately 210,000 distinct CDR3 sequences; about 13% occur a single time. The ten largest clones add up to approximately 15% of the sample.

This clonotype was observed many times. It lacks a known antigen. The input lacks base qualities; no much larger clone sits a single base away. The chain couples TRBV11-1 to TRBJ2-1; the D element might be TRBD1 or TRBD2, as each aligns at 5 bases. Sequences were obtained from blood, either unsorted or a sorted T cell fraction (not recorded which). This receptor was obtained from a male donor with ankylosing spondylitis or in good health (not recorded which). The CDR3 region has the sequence CASSLAGPLGQFF. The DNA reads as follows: TGTGCCAGCAGCTTAGCGGGACCTCTGGGCCAGTTCTTC.